The 19 T cell receptor beta chains reported below all come from one sample, sequenced in a study of cytomegalovirus exposure and HLA in healthy donors. Primers: 60 Vbeta forward and 13 Jbeta reverse. Sequencing used immunoSEQ multiplex PCR; TCRdb keeps in-frame clones, though not all of them. The sample has roughly 54,000 clones; approximately 70% are singletons. Specimen: PBMCs. These receptors came from a woman in her fifties or sixties in good health and CMV-seropositive.

The J gene is TRBJ2-7, the V gene TRBV5-4; 7 bases are a match to TRBD1. Germline V CDR1 and CDR2: SGHNT, YYREEE (reference sequence). The length of the CDR3 is 16 residues. V gave up 1 base and J gave up 2 bases; unmatched junction bases: 9. CDR3 bases: TGTGCCAGCAGCTTGATGGGGACAGTCCCGACCTACGAGCAGTACTTC. Translated: CASSLMGTVPTYEQYF.

This clone was seen only a few times. This likely came from a read error, as a far larger clone is one base away. The CDR3 reads CASSWTGFSYEQYF. CDR3 nucleotides: TGTGCCAGCAGCTGGACAGGATTCTCCTACGAGCAGTACTTC. J is TRBJ2-7 and V is TRBV13; TRBD1 matches 7 bases. CDR3 length: 14 residues. The V gene's germline CDR1 is PRHDT and CDR2 FYEKMQ (reference sequence). With V trimmed by 4 bases and J by 0 bases, 3 bases remained unmatched.

The gene calls are TRBV28 and TRBJ1-2, with 7 bases aligning to TRBD1. Trimming at V came to 6 bases and at J to 6 bases, leaving 19 bases not matched to a gene. Germline CDR1 reads MDHEN; CDR2 reads SYDVKM. This CDR3 contains 17 residues. The CDR3 DNA follows: TGTGCCAGCAGCCACCAATCACAAGACAGGGTGTACAATGGCTACACCTTC. It is translated as CASSHQSQDRVYNGYTF.

This clone was seen just once. The rearrangement uses TRBV19 and TRBJ1-5; possible D gene TRBD1, 6 bases. Germline-derived CDR1 and CDR2 are LNHDA and SQIVND (reference sequence). The CDR3 contains 14 residues. V was trimmed by 3 bases and J by 4 bases, leaving 10 bases between them. The CDR3 is CASSIGTRNQPQHF. As DNA, the CDR3 is TGTGCCAGTAGTATTGGGACAAGAAATCAGCCCCAGCATTTT.

This clone was recorded once. The chain employs TRBV2 and TRBJ1-1; perhaps TRBD1 as D (5 bases). This CDR3 spans 13 amino acids. The V end lost 8 bases, the J end lost 2 bases, and 12 bases lay between the germline ends. In germline, CDR1 is SNHLY, CDR2 FYNNEI. This CDR3 is CASVQTVNTEAFF. The DNA for the CDR3 is TGTGCCAGCGTACAGACAGTCAACACTGAAGCTTTCTTT.

The gene calls are TRBV27 and TRBJ2-7; TRBD2 might be the D (5 bases). Germline CDR1 is MNHEY and CDR2 is SMNVEV (reference sequence). There are 15 residues in the CDR3. The germline V and J ends were trimmed by 5 bases and 4 bases, with 18 bases remaining between them. In nucleotides, the CDR3 is TGTGCCAGCAGTCCAGGACTGCCCGTGCTTTACGAGCAGTACTTC. Translating it yields CASSPGLPVLYEQYF.

The V and J genes are TRBV7-2 and TRBJ1-1; D unclear. From germline, CDR1 is SGHTA and CDR2 FQGNSA. The length of the CDR3 is 13 residues. Trimming left V 5 bases short and J 2 bases short, with 9 bases between. CDR3 nucleotide sequence: TGTGCCAGCAGCCGCCGGGATAACACTGAAGCTTTCTTT. The encoded protein is CASSRRDNTEAFF.

This clone was seen more than once but under ten times. This chain connects TRBV10-3 to TRBJ1-2; tentatively, D is TRBD1 (5 bases). CDR3 length equals 13 residues. V was shortened by 8 bases and J by 3 bases, with 13 bases between the two germline ends. Germline V gene lookup returns CDR1 ENHRY and CDR2 SYGVKD. CDR3 DNA: TGTGCCATCGGTAGTGGCAGGGACTATGGCTACACCTTC. This sequence encodes CAIGSGRDYGYTF.

The chain uses TRBV5-1 and TRBJ2-1, with 15 bases aligning to TRBD2. Trimming cost V 4 bases and J 7 bases; bases outside gene matches: 6. Germline V lookup: CDR1 SGHRS, CDR2 YFSETQ. The CDR3 is made up of 16 amino acids. This CDR3 reads CASSPTGTSGGNEQFF. The CDR3 region has the DNA TGCGCCAGCAGCCCTACCGGGACTAGCGGGGGGAATGAGCAGTTCTTC.

The chain joins TRBV2 to TRBJ2-5; tentative D call: TRBD1 (5 bases). This CDR3 region has 13 residues. V lost 11 bases and J lost 5, with 18 bases in between. Germline CDR1 reads SNHLY; CDR2 reads FYNNEI. In nucleotides, the CDR3 is TGTGCCGGCCAGGCAGGGCAGACGGAGACCCAGTACTTC. Translation: CAGQAGQTETQYF.

J is TRBJ2-7 and V is TRBV7-6; the match to TRBD1 covers 9 bases. V shed 0 bases and J 3 bases; nucleotides not matched to a gene: 6. Looked up from germline, CDR1 is SGHVS and CDR2 is FNYEAQ. This CDR3 is built from 16 residues. The CDR3 here is CASSLALTGGHYEQYF. For the CDR3, the DNA is TGTGCCAGCAGCTTAGCGCTCACAGGGGGCCACTACGAGCAGTACTTC.

The chain is built from TRBV7-2 and TRBJ1-2; possible D gene TRBD1, 5 bases. CDR1 SGHTA and CDR2 FQGNSA come from the germline V gene. The V end lost 8 bases, the J end lost 4 bases, and 17 bases lay between the germline ends. The CDR3 runs to 14 residues. CDR3 bases: TGTGCCAGCGGGAAATTACAGGAGAGCTATGGCTACACCTTC. It is translated as CASGKLQESYGYTF.

The rearrangement links TRBV20-1 to TRBJ1-1; perhaps TRBD1 as D (6 bases). Germline V gene lookup returns CDR1 DFQATT and CDR2 SNEGSKA (reference sequence). The ends were cut back, 0 bases at V and 9 bases at J, with 8 bases in the middle. The CDR3 has 11 amino acids. The CDR3 bases are TGCAGTGCTAGAGAACAGGGACAAGCTTTCTTT. Translation gives CSAREQGQAFF.

The chain joins TRBV7-2 to TRBJ1-5; TRBD1 matches at 8 bases. CDR1 SGHTA and CDR2 FQGNSA come from the germline V gene. The CDR3 runs to 19 residues. J lost 1 base, V lost 4 bases, and 15 bases had no gene match. CDR3 protein: CASSSPNLNTGGSNQPQHF. The CDR3 region has the DNA TGTGCCAGCAGCTCACCCAATCTTAACACAGGGGGAAGCAATCAGCCCCAGCATTTT. The variable domain in full, completed from reference TRBV7-2 and TRBJ1-5, reads GAGVSQSPSNKVTEKGKDVELRCDPISGHTALYWYRQSLGQGLEFLIYFQGNSAPDKSGLPSDRFSAERTGGSVSTLTIQRTQQEDSAVYLCASSSPNLNTGGSNQPQHFGDGTRLSIL.

DNA for the CDR3: TGCGCCAGCAGCCAAGATTTGATGCGGGGGGCCTACACCGGGGAGCTGTTTTTT. Protein product: CASSQDLMRGAYTGELFF. This chain joins TRBV4-3 and TRBJ2-2, with 8 bases aligning to TRBD2. CDR1 and CDR2 (germline): LGHNA, YSLEER. The V segment lost 0 bases and the J segment 3 bases; nucleotides outside the gene matches: 9. The CDR3 length is 18 residues.

Regarding this clone: Germline is not matched at one junction end, which may reflect a read error. This sample also contains other DNA sequences that code for the same CDR3. The chain uses TRBV19 and TRBJ2-7; 10 bases agree with TRBD2. The CDR3 is 14 residues long. The germline V gene encodes CDR1 LNHDA and CDR2 SQIVND (reference sequence). For the CDR3, the DNA is TGTGCCAGTAGCATAGCGGGGGGCAGTTACGAGCAGTACTTC. Its protein product is CASSIAGGSYEQYF.

This clone has only a few counts. The chain joins TRBV6-5 to TRBJ1-1; possible D gene TRBD1, 5 bases. Deletions cut 7 bases from V and 1 base from J, with 16 bases between. The CDR3 sequence is 15 residues long. CDR1 and CDR2 from the germline V gene are MNHEY and SVGAGI. The CDR3 DNA reads TGTGCCAGCACCTATGGTGGGGCACCGAACACTGAAGCTTTCTTT. Its translation is CASTYGGAPNTEAFF.

This clone qualifies as medium-sized (0.01 to 0.1%). The chain carries TRBV29-1 and TRBJ2-7; 9 positions agree with TRBD1. Trimming at V came to 1 base and at J to 2 bases, leaving 0 bases not matched to a gene. This CDR3 has 13 amino acids. Germline V lookup: CDR1 SQVTM, CDR2 ANQGSEA. The CDR3 nucleotides are TGCAGCGTTGAAGGGGACAGGGCCTACGAGCAGTACTTC. This gives the protein CSVEGDRAYEQYF.

The count of this clone is one. CDR3 in DNA: TGTGCCTGGTCACAGGACAGGGGGACTGGGGGCTACACCTTC. Residues: CAWSQDRGTGGYTF. The chain combines TRBV30 with TRBJ1-2; 10 bases fit TRBD1. CDR3 length: 14 amino acids. Trimming at V came to 5 bases and at J to 8 bases, leaving 11 bases not matched to a gene. The germline V gene has CDR1 GTSNPN and CDR2 SVGIG (reference sequence).